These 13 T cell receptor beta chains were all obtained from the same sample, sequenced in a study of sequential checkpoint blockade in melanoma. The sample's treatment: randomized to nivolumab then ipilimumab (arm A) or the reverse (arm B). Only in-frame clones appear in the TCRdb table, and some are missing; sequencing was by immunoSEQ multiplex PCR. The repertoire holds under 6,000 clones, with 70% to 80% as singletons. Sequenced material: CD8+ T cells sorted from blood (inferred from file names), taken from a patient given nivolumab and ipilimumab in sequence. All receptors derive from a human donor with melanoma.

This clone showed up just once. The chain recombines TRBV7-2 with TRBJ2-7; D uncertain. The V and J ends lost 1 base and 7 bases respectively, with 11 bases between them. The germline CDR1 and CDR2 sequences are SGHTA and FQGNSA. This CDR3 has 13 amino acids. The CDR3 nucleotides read TGTGCCAGCAGCTTAGGGCCCCTCTGGGAGCAGTACTTC. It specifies CASSLGPLWEQYF.

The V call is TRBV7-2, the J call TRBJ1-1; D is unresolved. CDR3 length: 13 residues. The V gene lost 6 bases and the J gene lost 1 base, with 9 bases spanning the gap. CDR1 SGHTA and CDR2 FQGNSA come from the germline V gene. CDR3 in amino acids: CASSPYKNTEAFF. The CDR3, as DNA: TGTGCCAGCAGTCCGTACAAGAACACTGAAGCTTTCTTT.

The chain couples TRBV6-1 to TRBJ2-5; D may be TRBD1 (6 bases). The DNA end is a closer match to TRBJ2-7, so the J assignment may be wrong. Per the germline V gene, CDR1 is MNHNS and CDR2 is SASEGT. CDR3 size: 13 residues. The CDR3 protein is CASSVGQQYEQYF. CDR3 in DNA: TGTGCCAGCAGTGTTGGACAGCAGTACGAGCAGTACTTC.

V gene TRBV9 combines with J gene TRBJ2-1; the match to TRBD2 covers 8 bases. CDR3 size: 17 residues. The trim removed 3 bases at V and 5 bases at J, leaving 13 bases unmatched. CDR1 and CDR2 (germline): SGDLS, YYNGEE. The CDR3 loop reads CASSERGLAGSDNEQFF. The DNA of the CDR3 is TGTGCCAGCAGCGAACGTGGATTAGCGGGATCCGACAATGAGCAGTTCTTC.

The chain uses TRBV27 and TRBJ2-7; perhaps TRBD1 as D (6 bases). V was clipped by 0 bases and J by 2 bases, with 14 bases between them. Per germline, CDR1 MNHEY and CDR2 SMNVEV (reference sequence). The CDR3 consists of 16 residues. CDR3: CASSLSVWDKTYEQYF. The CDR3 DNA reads TGTGCCAGCAGTTTATCGGTTTGGGACAAAACCTACGAGCAGTACTTC.

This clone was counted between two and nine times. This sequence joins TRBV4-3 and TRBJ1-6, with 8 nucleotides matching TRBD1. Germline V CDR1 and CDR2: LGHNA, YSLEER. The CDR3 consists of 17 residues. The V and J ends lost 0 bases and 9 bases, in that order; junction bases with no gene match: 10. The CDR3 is CASSQDLGQEVRSPLHF. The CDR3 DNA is TGCGCCAGCAGCCAAGACCTGGGACAGGAGGTCCGTTCACCCCTCCACTTT.

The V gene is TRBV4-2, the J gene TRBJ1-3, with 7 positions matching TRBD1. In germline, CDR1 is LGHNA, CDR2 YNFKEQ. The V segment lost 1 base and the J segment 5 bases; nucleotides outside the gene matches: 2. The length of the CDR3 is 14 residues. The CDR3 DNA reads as TGTGCCAGCAGCCAAGGACAGGGCAGAAACACCATATATTTT. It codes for CASSQGQGRNTIYF.

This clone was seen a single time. CDR3 DNA sequence: TGCGCCAGCAGCTTGGATGGCCCCGAGAGGGAAGGAGGCTACACCTTC. Protein product: CASSLDGPEREGGYTF. The J gene is TRBJ1-2, the V gene TRBV5-1; no clear D gene. V lost 0 bases and J 8 bases, leaving 20 bases between the germline ends. This CDR3 region has 16 residues. Germline lookup yields CDR1 SGHRS and CDR2 YFSETQ. The full variable domain, its missing parts supplied by reference TRBV5-1 and TRBJ1-2, is KAGVTQTPRYLIKTRGQQVTLSCSPISGHRSVSWYQQTPGQGLQFLFEYFSETQRNKGNFPGRFSGRQFSNSRSEMNVSTLELGDSALYLCASSLDGPEREGGYTFGSGTRLTVV.

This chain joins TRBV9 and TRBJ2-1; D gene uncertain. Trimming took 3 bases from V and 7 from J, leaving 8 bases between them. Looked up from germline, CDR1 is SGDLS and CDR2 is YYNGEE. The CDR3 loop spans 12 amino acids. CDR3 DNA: TGTGCCAGCAGCGGTACACAGAATGAGCAGTTCTTC. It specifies CASSGTQNEQFF.

DNA of the CDR3: TGTGCCAGCAGTGATCTCGGGACTGAAGCTTTCTTT. Protein sequence: CASSDLGTEAFF. V and J are TRBV25-1 and TRBJ1-1; no clear D. V lost 3 bases and J lost 5, with 7 bases in between. Germline CDR1 reads MGHDK; CDR2 reads SYGVNS. The CDR3 runs to 12 residues.

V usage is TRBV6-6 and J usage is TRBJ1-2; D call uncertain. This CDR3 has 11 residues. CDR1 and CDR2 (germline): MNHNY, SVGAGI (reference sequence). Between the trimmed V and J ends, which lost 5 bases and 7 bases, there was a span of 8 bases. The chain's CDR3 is CASSTAFGYTF. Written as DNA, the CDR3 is TGTGCCAGCAGTACTGCCTTTGGCTACACCTTC.

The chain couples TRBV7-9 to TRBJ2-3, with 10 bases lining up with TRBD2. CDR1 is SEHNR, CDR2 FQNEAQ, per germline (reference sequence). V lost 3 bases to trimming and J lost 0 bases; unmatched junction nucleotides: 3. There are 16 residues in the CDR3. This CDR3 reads CASSLGAGGSTDTQYF. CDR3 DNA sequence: TGTGCCAGCAGCTTGGGAGCGGGGGGGAGCACAGATACGCAGTATTTT.

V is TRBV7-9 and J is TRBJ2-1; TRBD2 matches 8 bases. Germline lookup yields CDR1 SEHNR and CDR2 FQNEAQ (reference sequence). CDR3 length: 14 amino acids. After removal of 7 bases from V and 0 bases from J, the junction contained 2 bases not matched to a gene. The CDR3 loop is CASTGGSSYNEQFF. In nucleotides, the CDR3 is TGTGCCAGCACGGGGGGGAGCTCCTACAATGAGCAGTTCTTC.